This TCR beta chain appears in the sequencing data of a study of shared clonotypes between healthy human individuals. PCR replicates performed on unsorted PBMC used 300 to 350 ng DNA, 25,000 to 35,000 T cell genomes. Unsorted PBMC DNA was run through sequencing on ten immunoSEQ deep assay plates. Assay used: immunoSEQ multiplex PCR; TCRdb lists only in-frame clones, some missing. This sample has about 490,000 clones, with around 73% found just once. Genomic DNA of unsorted samples came from 90 million or so PBMCs. To note about this clone: The target antigen is unknown.

Study-wide findings and caveats: Clonotype sharing across donors was expected to vary with sequencing depth.

The receptor's source is a woman aged 40 to 49 in good health. Some clones in this sample may be carry-over from other donors' samples. The sequencing sample was made of PBMCs.

CDR3 in DNA: TGTGCCAGCAGCAGGGGGGGGTTTGGGACCCAGTACTTC. The encoded protein is CASSRGGFGTQYF. V gene TRBV7-8 combines with J gene TRBJ2-5, with D possibly TRBD2 on 7 matching bases. The CDR3 is 13 residues long. Trimming cost V 5 bases and J 7 bases, with 14 bases left between them. Germline V CDR1 and CDR2: SGHVS, FQNEAQ.